This TCR beta chain stems from a study of T-cell reconstitution after alpha-beta-depleted transplantation in children. This clonotype showed up just a few times. This CDR3 spans 15 amino acids. Trimming cost V 2 bases and J 3 bases, with 13 bases left between them. Germline CDR1 DFQATT, CDR2 SNEGSKA (reference sequence). Molecular barcoding with unique molecular identifiers was used for the TCRbeta library. MiXCR was run by TCRdb on the PCR reads, yielding one entry per CDR3 protein. Of about 400,000 distinct CDR3 sequences listed, roughly 14% are singletons. This TCR was recovered from a human donor who donated a stem cell graft to a child with Fanconi anemia. The rearrangement joins TRBV20-1 to TRBJ1-4, with D unclear. This specimen was PBMCs, taken from the stem cell graft. The CDR3 protein is CSARSPSWPNEKLFF. CDR3 DNA: TGCAGTGCTAGATCACCTAGCTGGCCTAATGAAAAACTGTTTTTT.